The entry that follows covers one T cell receptor (beta chain) sequence. The antigen is not known. Trimming took 6 bases from V and 6 from J, leaving 10 bases between them. The CDR3 totals 12 residues. Germline CDR1 reads MNHNS; CDR2 reads SASEGT. This sample is drawn from a study of CD8+CD57+ T cells in acquired aplastic anemia. About the research overall: 3.2 ug was the average amount of DNA from sorted CD4+ and CD8+ cells.

The patients chosen for sequencing had shown expansion of CD8+CD57+ cells (detected by flow cytometry). Each of the patients presented with severe acquired aplastic anemia. The use of genomic DNA as template underpinned the TCR beta VDJ and CDR3 profiling. TCRdb re-called the reads through MiXCR, storing one row per CDR3 protein. The sample has about 120,000 distinct CDR3 sequences; approximately 50% are singletons. General observations from the study: Approximately 29 was the count of CD8+ CDR3 sequences that patients shared with controls.

This clonotype originated in a human donor with aplastic anemia. The source material was sorted CD4+, CD8+, or CD8+CD57+ T cells (not recorded which) from PBMCs. V and J are TRBV6-1 and TRBJ2-3; tentatively, D is TRBD2 (5 bases). The CDR3 bases are TGTGCCAGCAGGAGGGTTGGGGATACGCAGTATTTT. As protein: CASRRVGDTQYF.